This TCR beta chain was recorded in a study of cytomegalovirus exposure and HLA in healthy donors. Germline V lookup: CDR1 GTSNPN, CDR2 SVGIG (reference sequence). The CDR3 length is 15 residues. V lost 0 bases to trimming and J lost 7 bases; unmatched junction nucleotides: 7. A multiplex PCR was run with 60 Vbeta primers and 13 Jbeta primers. Only in-frame clones appear in the TCRdb table, and some are missing; sequencing was by immunoSEQ multiplex PCR. The sample lists about 160,000 clones, 81% occurring once. The sample was PBMCs. This TCR was recovered from a woman younger than 30 in good health and CMV-seronegative. V usage is TRBV30 and J usage is TRBJ2-2, with 8 bases that match TRBD2. The CDR3 nucleotides are TGTGCCTGGAGTGTTATGGGACTAGGCATCGGGGAGCTGTTTTTT. Amino acids: CAWSVMGLGIGELFF.